A selection of T cell receptor beta chains follows, all from one sample in a study of CD8+ T cells in alopecia areata. Repertoires were generated with immunoSEQ multiplex PCR, while TCRdb's copy carries only in-frame clones and drops some. The top ten hold 35% to 40% of the sample, which has roughly 150,000 clones, less than 75% seen once. Sample: CD8+ T cells sorted from blood. These receptors all come from a human donor in good health. The CDR3 runs from the conserved cysteine through the conserved F or W. A D gene is named only where the DNA matches it firmly. Part of the rows lack a size; the others show once, few, many or a class for expanded clones.

clone size | J gene | V gene | D gene | CDR3 protein | CDR3 DNA
- | TRBJ1-5 | TRBV27 | TRBD1 | CASSLLGQGQPQHF | TGTGCCAGCAGTTTACTCGGACAGGGACAGCCCCAGCATTTT
- | TRBJ2-5 | TRBV5-6 | - | CASSLKLSQETQYF | TGTGCCAGCAGCTTGAAGTTATCACAAGAGACCCAGTACTTC
- | TRBJ1-1 | TRBV10-3 | TRBD1 | CAISETGQGDRFSEAFF | TGTGCCATCAGTGAGACCGGACAGGGCGATCGGTTCTCTGAAGCTTTCTTT
- | TRBJ2-7 | TRBV4-1 | TRBD2 | CASSQGFEGGFHEQYF | TGCGCCAGCAGCCAAGGCTTCGAGGGAGGGTTCCACGAGCAGTACTTC
- | TRBJ2-5 | TRBV5-6 | TRBD1 | CAASTGGEETQYF | TGTGCCGCGTCGACAGGGGGCGAAGAGACCCAGTACTTC
- | TRBJ2-7 | TRBV2 | - | CASRLAYHEQYF | TGTGCCAGCAGACTAGCTTACCACGAGCAGTACTTC
- | TRBJ2-5 | TRBV27 | TRBD2 | CASSLGTSGSETQYF | TGTGCCAGCAGTTTAGGGACTAGCGGGAGTGAGACCCAGTACTTC
few | TRBJ1-2 | TRBV29-1 | - | CSVPGPFYGYTF | TGCAGCGTCCCGGGACCGTTCTATGGCTACACCTTC
- | TRBJ1-1 | TRBV29-1 | TRBD1 | CSALTGMNTEAFF | TGCAGCGCCCTGACAGGGATGAACACTGAAGCTTTCTTT
many | TRBJ2-7 | TRBV9 | - | CASSPGGQGLNEQYF | TGTGCCAGCAGCCCCGGGGGGCAGGGTCTAAACGAGCAGTACTTC
- | TRBJ1-5 | TRBV7-9 | - | CASSTDDQPQHF | TGTGCCAGCAGCACCGATGATCAGCCCCAGCATTTT
few | TRBJ1-5 | TRBV7-9 | - | CASSYGPSAGPQHF | TGTGCCAGCAGCTATGGACCCTCGGCTGGGCCCCAGCATTTT
- | TRBJ1-2 | TRBV29-1 | - | CSVQVALANGYTF | TGCAGCGTTCAAGTGGCTTTAGCCAATGGCTACACCTTC
- | TRBJ1-2 | TRBV27 | - | CASSLAPSQYGYTF | TGTGCCAGCAGTTTAGCCCCATCGCAATATGGCTACACCTTC
few | TRBJ2-3 | TRBV29-1 | - | CSVNTAVGDTQYF | TGCAGCGTTAACACCGCGGTGGGAGATACGCAGTATTTT
- | TRBJ2-7 | TRBV27 | - | CASSLTATRGSEQYF | TGTGCCAGCAGTCTTACGGCCACGCGGGGTAGCGAGCAGTACTTC
- | TRBJ2-7 | TRBV4-1 | TRBD2 | CASSPLAGEFPYAEQYF | TGCGCCAGCAGCCCGTTAGCGGGAGAGTTCCCCTACGCCGAGCAGTACTTC
- | TRBJ2-1 | TRBV18 | - | CASSPEWGNEQFF | TGTGCCAGCTCACCAGAGTGGGGGAATGAGCAGTTCTTC
- | TRBJ2-7 | TRBV6-5 | - | CASRPDPSYEQYF | TGTGCCAGCAGGCCAGACCCCAGCTACGAGCAGTACTTC
- | TRBJ2-1 | TRBV9 | - | CASSAPLSGGSNEQFF | TGTGCCAGCAGCGCCCCCCTGAGCGGAGGGAGCAATGAGCAGTTCTTC
- | TRBJ2-4 | TRBV2 | - | CASSGNKLAKNIQYF | TGTGCCAGCAGTGGCAACAAACTAGCCAAAAACATTCAGTACTTC
- | TRBJ2-1 | TRBV13 | TRBD2 | CASSKTTGTNNEQFF | TGTGCCAGCAGCAAAACCACCGGGACTAACAATGAGCAGTTCTTC
- | TRBJ2-7 | TRBV28 | - | CASSRISGSEQYF | TGTGCCAGCAGCCGAATCAGTGGATCCGAGCAGTACTTC
- | TRBJ1-4 | TRBV15 | - | CATGPGTAMEKLFF | TGTGCCACCGGCCCCGGGACCGCAATGGAAAAACTGTTTTTT
- | TRBJ1-4 | TRBV27 | - | CASSSTLGPNEKLFF | TGTGCCAGCAGTTCAACTCTCGGGCCAAATGAAAAACTGTTTTTT
- | TRBJ1-3 | TRBV29-1 | - | CSFRGITGNTIYF | TGCAGTTTTAGGGGGATCACTGGAAACACCATATATTTT
- | TRBJ1-5 | TRBV27 | - | CASSQDSSSQPQHF | TGTGCCAGCAGTCAAGACAGCAGCAGTCAGCCCCAGCATTTT
few | TRBJ2-7 | TRBV7-9 | - | CASSFTGREQYF | TGTGCCAGCAGCTTTACCGGCCGTGAGCAGTACTTC
- | TRBJ2-7 | TRBV5-1 | - | CASSPPSFYEQYF | TGCGCCAGCAGTCCCCCCTCCTTCTACGAGCAGTACTTC
few | TRBJ2-5 | TRBV28 | - | CASSLLGGETQYF | TGTGCCAGCAGTTTATTAGGGGGAGAGACCCAGTACTTC
- | TRBJ2-1 | TRBV9 | TRBD2 | CASSNTGTSGSAGYNEQFF | TGTGCCAGCAGCAACACGGGTACTAGCGGGAGTGCGGGGTACAATGAGCAGTTCTTC
- | TRBJ2-1 | TRBV11-1 | TRBD2 | CASSLLAGGLNEQFF | TGTGCCAGCAGCCTACTAGCGGGAGGCTTGAATGAGCAGTTCTTC
- | TRBJ2-7 | TRBV7-9 | TRBD1 | CASSYLGGQGPYEQYF | TGTGCCAGCAGTTACCTCGGCGGACAGGGGCCCTACGAGCAGTACTTC
- | TRBJ2-7 | TRBV7-6 | - | CASSLAGAREQYF | TGTGCCAGCAGCTTAGCGGGGGCTCGGGAGCAGTACTTC
- | TRBJ2-3 | TRBV27 | - | CASSLYTGTTDTQYF | TGTGCCAGCAGTTTATATACGGGGACCACAGATACGCAGTATTTT
few | TRBJ2-7 | TRBV28 | - | CASSLIYEQYF | TGTGCCAGCAGTCTTATCTACGAGCAGTACTTC
- | TRBJ2-2 | TRBV5-1 | - | CASSLVRAHRTTTGELFF | TGCGCCAGCAGCTTGGTCCGGGCGCACAGGACGACCACCGGGGAGCTGTTTTTT
- | TRBJ1-2 | TRBV29-1 | - | CSVGQSANYGYTF | TGCAGCGTTGGGCAGTCAGCTAACTATGGCTACACCTTC
- | TRBJ2-7 | TRBV5-1 | TRBD2 | CASSFSGRSLEQYF | TGCGCCAGCAGCTTTAGCGGGAGGTCCCTCGAGCAGTACTTC
- | TRBJ2-4 | TRBV29-1 | - | CSVHRENIQYF | TGCAGCGTTCACCGCGAAAACATTCAGTACTTC
- | TRBJ2-7 | TRBV5-4 | - | CASSLANNYPYEQYF | TGTGCCAGCAGCTTGGCCAATAATTATCCCTACGAGCAGTACTTC